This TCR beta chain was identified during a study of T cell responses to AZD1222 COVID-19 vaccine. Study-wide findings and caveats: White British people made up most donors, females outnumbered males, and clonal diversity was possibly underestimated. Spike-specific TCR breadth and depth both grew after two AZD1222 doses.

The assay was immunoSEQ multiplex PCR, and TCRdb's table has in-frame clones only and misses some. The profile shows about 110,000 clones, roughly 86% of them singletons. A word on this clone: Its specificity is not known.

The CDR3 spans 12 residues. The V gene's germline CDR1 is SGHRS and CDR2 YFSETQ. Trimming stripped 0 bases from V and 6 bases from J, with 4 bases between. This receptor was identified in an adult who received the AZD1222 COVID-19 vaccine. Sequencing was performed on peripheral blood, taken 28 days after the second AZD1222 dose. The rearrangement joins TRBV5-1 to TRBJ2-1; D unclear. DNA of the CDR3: TGCGCCAGCAGCTTGGGAATCAATGAGCAGTTCTTC. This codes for CASSLGINEQFF.